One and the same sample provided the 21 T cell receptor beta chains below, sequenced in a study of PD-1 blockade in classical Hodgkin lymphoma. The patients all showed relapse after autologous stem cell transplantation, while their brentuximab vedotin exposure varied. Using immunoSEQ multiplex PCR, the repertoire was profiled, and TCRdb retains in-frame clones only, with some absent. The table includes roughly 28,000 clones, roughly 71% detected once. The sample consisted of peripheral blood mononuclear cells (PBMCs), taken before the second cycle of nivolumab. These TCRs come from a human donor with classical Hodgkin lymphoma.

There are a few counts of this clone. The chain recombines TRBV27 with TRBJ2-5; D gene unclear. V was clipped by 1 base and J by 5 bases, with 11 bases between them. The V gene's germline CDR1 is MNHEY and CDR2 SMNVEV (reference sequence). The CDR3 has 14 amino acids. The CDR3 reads CASSLYFGSETQYF. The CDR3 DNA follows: TGTGCCAGCAGTTTATATTTCGGTTCGGAGACCCAGTACTTC.

The CDR3 spells CASSILGNQPQHF. The CDR3 DNA is TGTGCCAGTAGTATCTTGGGCAATCAGCCCCAGCATTTT. This chain uses TRBV19 with TRBJ1-5; no reliable D call. The CDR3 runs to 13 residues. CDR1 is LNHDA, CDR2 SQIVND, per germline (reference sequence). V was cut by 3 bases and J by 2 bases, with 5 bases left in between.

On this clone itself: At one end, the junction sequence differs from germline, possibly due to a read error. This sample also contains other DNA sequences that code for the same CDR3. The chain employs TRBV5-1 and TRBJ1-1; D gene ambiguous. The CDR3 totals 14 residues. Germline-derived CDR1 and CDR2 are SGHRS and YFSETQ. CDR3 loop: CASSLTGVNTEAFF. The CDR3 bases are TGCGCCAGCAGCTTGACCGGGGTGAACACTGAAGCCTTCTTT.

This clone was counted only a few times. Written as DNA, the CDR3 is TGTGCCAGCTCACCCCCACAATATAGCAATCAGCCCCAGCATTTT. Residues: CASSPPQYSNQPQHF. V gene TRBV18 combines with J gene TRBJ1-5; D uncertain. The CDR3 runs to 15 residues. Trimming shortened V by 3 bases and J by 0 bases, and 9 bases separated the two germline ends. Per germline, CDR1 KGHSH and CDR2 LQKENI.

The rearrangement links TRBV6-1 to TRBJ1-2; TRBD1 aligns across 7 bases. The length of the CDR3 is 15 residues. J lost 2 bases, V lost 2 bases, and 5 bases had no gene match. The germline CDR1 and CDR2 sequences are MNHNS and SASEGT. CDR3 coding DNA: TGTGCCAGCAGTGAAATAAAGGGGGCGAACTATGGCTACACCTTC. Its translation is CASSEIKGANYGYTF.

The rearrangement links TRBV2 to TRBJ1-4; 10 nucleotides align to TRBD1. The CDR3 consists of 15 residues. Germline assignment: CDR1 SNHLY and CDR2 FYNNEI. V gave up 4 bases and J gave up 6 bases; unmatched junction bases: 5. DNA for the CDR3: TGTGCCAGCAGTGGGACAGGGGGAGTCGATGAAAAACTGTTTTTT. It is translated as CASSGTGGVDEKLFF.

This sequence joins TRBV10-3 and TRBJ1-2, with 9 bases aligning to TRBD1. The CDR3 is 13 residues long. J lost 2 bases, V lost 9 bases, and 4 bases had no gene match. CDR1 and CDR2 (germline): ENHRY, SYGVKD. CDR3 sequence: CAISGQGNYGYTF. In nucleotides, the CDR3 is TGTGCCATTAGCGGACAGGGGAACTATGGCTACACCTTC.

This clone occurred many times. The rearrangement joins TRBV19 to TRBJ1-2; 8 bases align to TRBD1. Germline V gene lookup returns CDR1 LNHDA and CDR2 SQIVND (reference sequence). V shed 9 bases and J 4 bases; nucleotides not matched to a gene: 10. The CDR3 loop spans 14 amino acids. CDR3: CASLGQGVPYGYTF. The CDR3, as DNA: TGTGCCAGCCTCGGACAGGGAGTTCCCTATGGCTACACCTTC.

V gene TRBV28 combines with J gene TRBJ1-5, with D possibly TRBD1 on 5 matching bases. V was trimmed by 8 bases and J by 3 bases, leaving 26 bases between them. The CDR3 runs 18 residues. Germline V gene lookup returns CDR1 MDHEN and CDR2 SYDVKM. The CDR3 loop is CASLTNRGGDWNNQPQHF. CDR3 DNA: TGTGCCAGCCTCACCAATCGGGGGGGGGATTGGAACAATCAGCCCCAGCATTTT.

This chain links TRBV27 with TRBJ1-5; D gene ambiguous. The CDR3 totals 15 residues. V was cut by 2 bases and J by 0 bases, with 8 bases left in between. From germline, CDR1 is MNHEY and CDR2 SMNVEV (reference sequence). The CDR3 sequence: CASSLASHSNQPQHF. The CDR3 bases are TGTGCCAGCAGTTTAGCCAGCCATAGCAATCAGCCCCAGCATTTT.

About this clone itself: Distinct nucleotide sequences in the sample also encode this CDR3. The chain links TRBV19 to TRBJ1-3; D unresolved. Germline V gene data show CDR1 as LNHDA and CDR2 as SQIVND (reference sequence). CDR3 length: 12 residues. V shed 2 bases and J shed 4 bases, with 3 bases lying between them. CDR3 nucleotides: TGTGCCAGTAGTATACTCGGAAACACCATATATTTT. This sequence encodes CASSILGNTIYF.

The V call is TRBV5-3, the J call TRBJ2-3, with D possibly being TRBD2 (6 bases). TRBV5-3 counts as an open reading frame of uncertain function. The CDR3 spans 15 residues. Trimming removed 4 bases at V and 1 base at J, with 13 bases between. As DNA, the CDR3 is TGTGCCAGAAGCCGTCGGGGCGGGGGCACAGATACGCAGTATTTT. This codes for CARSRRGGGTDTQYF.

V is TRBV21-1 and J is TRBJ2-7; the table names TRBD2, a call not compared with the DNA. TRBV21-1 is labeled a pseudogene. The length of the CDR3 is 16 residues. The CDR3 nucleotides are TGTGCCAGCAGCTTCGAGCGAGCGTCAAGACTTTACGAGCAGTACTTC. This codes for CASSFERASRLYEQYF.

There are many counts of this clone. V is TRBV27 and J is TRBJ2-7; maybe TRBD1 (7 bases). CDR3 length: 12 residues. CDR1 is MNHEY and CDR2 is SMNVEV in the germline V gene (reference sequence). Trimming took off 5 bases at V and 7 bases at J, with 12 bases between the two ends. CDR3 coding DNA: TGTGCCAGCAGTCCCCAGGGGGGAGAGCAGTACTTC. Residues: CASSPQGGEQYF.

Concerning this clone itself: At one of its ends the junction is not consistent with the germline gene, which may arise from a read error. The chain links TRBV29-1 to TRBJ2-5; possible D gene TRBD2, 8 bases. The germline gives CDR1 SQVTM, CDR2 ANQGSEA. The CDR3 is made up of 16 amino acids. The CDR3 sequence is CSVASGTRGPQEAQYF. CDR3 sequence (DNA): TGCAGCGTCGCATCAGGGACTAGGGGGCCTCAAGAGGCCCAGTACTTC.

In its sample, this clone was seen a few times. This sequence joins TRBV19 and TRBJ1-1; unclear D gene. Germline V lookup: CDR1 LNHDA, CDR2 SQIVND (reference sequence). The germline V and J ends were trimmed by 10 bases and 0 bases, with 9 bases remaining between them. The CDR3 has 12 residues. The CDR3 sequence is CATLGVNTEAFF. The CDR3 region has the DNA TGTGCCACCCTCGGAGTGAACACTGAAGCTTTCTTT.

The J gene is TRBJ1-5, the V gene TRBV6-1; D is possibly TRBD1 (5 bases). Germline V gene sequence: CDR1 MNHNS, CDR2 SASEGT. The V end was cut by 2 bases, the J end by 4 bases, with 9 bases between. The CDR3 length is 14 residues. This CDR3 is CASSESWGNQPQHF. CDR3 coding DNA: TGTGCCAGCAGTGAATCGTGGGGGAATCAGCCCCAGCATTTT.

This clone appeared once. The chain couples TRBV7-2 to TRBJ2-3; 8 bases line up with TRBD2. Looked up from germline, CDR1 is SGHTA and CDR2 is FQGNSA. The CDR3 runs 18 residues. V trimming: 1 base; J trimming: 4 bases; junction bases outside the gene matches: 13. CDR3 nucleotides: TGTGCCAGCAGCTTAGACTCGGGACTAGGTATAGCGTCAGATACGCAGTATTTT. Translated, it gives CASSLDSGLGIASDTQYF.

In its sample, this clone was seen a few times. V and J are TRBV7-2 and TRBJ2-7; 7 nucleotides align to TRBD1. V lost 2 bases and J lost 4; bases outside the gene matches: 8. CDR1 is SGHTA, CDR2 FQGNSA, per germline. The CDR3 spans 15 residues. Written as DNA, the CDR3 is TGTGCCAGCAGCTTAATCGGGACAGCCCTTTACGAGCAGTACTTC. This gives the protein CASSLIGTALYEQYF.

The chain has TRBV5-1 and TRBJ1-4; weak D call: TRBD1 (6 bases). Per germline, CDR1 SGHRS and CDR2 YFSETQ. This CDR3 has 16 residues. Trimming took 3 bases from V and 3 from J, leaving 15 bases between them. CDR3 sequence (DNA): TGCGCCAGCAGCTCCGGGACACCCGCCTCTAATGAAAAACTGTTTTTT. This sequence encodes CASSSGTPASNEKLFF. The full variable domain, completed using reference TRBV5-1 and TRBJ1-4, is KAGVTQTPRYLIKTRGQQVTLSCSPISGHRSVSWYQQTPGQGLQFLFEYFSETQRNKGNFPGRFSGRQFSNSRSEMNVSTLELGDSALYLCASSSGTPASNEKLFFGSGTQLSVL.

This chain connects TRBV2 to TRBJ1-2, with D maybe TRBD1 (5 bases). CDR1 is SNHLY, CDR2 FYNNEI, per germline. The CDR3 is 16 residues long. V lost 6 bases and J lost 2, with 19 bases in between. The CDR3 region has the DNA TGTGCCAGCAGCTCAAGTACCCTGACAGTGAACTATGGCTACACCTTC. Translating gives CASSSSTLTVNYGYTF.